The subject of this entry is one T cell receptor beta chain. This clonotype came up many times. The antigen this receptor binds is unknown. No much larger clone is present one base from it, and per-base qualities are unavailable. This specimen comes from a study of regulatory T cells in long-lasting Graves disease (dated by TCRdb to about 2021). Concerning the study at large: Patients with newly diagnosed Graves' disease had been on antithyroid drugs for under 3 months. A total of 33 samples underwent TCR sequencing, from roughly 13 patients with persistent Graves' disease and some 20 patients with newly diagnosed Graves' disease. The study was conducted in China and was registered as a clinical trial. Peripheral blood TCR sequencing and RNA sequencing compared persistent Graves' disease patients with newly diagnosed Graves' disease patients.

Reading the label with the study, this specimen's time point is: newly diagnosed GD, antithyroid drugs for less than 3 months. RNA was extracted from PBMCs in TRIzol for both TCR sequencing and RNA sequencing. The diagnosis of Graves' disease followed American Thyroid Association guidelines. The patients came from an endocrinology department in Xi'an, China. Each patient gave approximately 9 milliliters of peripheral blood, collected in an EDTA anticoagulant tube. Ficoll Paque Plus density gradient separation was used to isolate PBMCs, and no additional T cell sorting was done. RNA quality was checked with an Agilent 2100 Bioanalyzer and agarose gel, and concentration with a NanoDrop 2000. Summary of the overall study and its limitations: Because the primary lesion, thyroid tissue, could not be accessed, the study looked at peripheral blood alone. The small sample size was acknowledged by the authors as a limitation that may reduce accuracy. Persistent patients shared more public clonotypes among themselves (around 3,000) than newly diagnosed patients did (more than 950). Persistent Graves' disease patients showed lower TCR Shannon entropy and fewer highly expanded clones than newly diagnosed patients, suggesting clonal expansion. Only the TCR beta chain was sequenced and analyzed.

To prepare the library, multiplex PCR was applied. This sample was sequenced with an Illumina HiSeq 4000. iRepertoire HTBI primers and Arm-PCR amplification of CDR3 regions were used to construct TCR beta libraries. Before sequencing, the PCR products went through gel purification. As for the original processing: A total of 62 TRBV and approximately 15 TRBJ segments were identified across samples and were used for gene usage analysis of CDR3 amino acid clonotypes. Filtered high-quality paired reads were merged into contigs using COPE and FqMerger. BLAST was used to align contigs to IMGT TRBV, TRBD and TRBJ reference genes, and CDR3 was defined according to IMGT. Any clonotype with a frequency above 0.1% was classified as a highly expanded clone. Repertoire diversity was measured by Shannon entropy, and V-J evenness by the Gini coefficient. A clonotype found in more than one individual was treated as public. TCRdb reworked the public reads: Q25 trimming with fastp, MiXCR clone assembly, productive beta chains retained. Entries are consolidated by CDR3 protein sequence, retaining the most common genes and DNA. TCRdb, rather than the study authors, made the V and J calls. This sample is represented by around 480,000 distinct CDR3 sequences; roughly 16% of them were singletons. The ten largest account for 12% of the sample.

This same sample was also taken into another study, of T cells in Graves' hyperthyroidism and ophthalmopathy. As described in the second report: Stable Graves' hyperthyroidism was defined as the absence of progression to ophthalmopathy over 18 months of follow-up. Hyperthyroidism patients were newly diagnosed, with disease duration under 2 months, and aged 18 to 65 years. Any patient with an uncontrolled infection, another autoimmune disease, pregnancy or lactation was excluded. Diagnoses relied on clinical symptoms, serum thyroxine and TRAb, thyroid ultrasound and orbital computed tomography. The TCR CDR3 was subjected to a first round of RT-PCR using the HTBI primer set and the Qiagen OneStep RT-PCR kit. Blood samples also contained most of the expanded thyroid clonotypes (frequency above 0.001), which suggests that blood repertoires may reflect thyroid immune responses. Ophthalmopathy was separated from stable hyperthyroidism by a 13 V-J signature model, with over 85% sensitivity and roughly 84% specificity obtained in cross-validation and 80%/75% obtained in testing. In validation, progression to ophthalmopathy was predicted by the model with roughly 69% sensitivity and 72% to 85% specificity, a median of approximately 7.1 months before onset. To identify distinguishing TCR V-J signatures, a discovery cohort of 100 or so patients was used, comprising some 43 with Graves' ophthalmopathy and 57 with stable Graves' hyperthyroidism. Prospective prediction of ophthalmopathy was tested in an independent validation cohort consisting of about 19 hyperthyroidism patients and approximately 16 patients who later progressed to ophthalmopathy. The approximately 98 discovery patients were randomly divided into training and test sets at a 7:3 ratio. The study also compared thyroid tissue and blood T-cell repertoires from a handful of Graves' hyperthyroidism patients. After sampling, hyperthyroidism patients received methimazole starting at 30 mg daily, and ophthalmopathy patients received high-dose intravenous methylprednisolone. Libraries were constructed in a second round of multiplex PCR, after which size selection and purification were carried out. Paired-end sequencing of the libraries was performed with 100 bp reads on an Illumina HiSeq2000. SOAPnuke was used to process the raw data, with reads discarded if the reads contained adapters or uncalled bases, had a mean Phred below 15, or lacked an exact constant-primer or identifier match. High-quality paired reads were merged with COPE v1.2.5, and unique nucleotide sequences were defined as clonotypes. Clonotypes were aligned to IMGT TRBV, TRBD and TRBJ reference segments using MiTCR v1.1. Only V-J combinations with frequency above 0.0001, covering 99% to 99.2% of repertoires, were analysed. The TCS score was defined as the ratio of F50 (clonal expansion) to E x V (chaos), calculated using BLOSUM62-based TCRdist between CDR3 peptides within each V-J. Welch's t-statistics and random forest reduced roughly 530 V-J features to 10 to 15, which were used in a naive Bayes classifier (R e1071). No statistical method was used to fix the sample size in advance, and group allocation was not hidden from the investigators. According to the paper, TCR Vbeta CDR3 sequencing was carried out on roughly 130 peripheral blood samples, which came from 40 to 45 ophthalmopathy, around 74 hyperthyroidism and roughly 17 progressor patients.

The receptor's source is a middle-aged man with Graves disease. Donor details come from another sample of the same person, matched by shared clones. Sequencing was performed on peripheral blood mononuclear cells (PBMCs), taken at new diagnosis, from a patient treated with antithyroid drugs.

The nucleotide sequence reads as follows: TGTGCCAGCAGCGTTGATCTGGACGCCCGGGGGACTGAAGCTTTCTTT. Translated, it reads CASSVDLDARGTEAFF. The chain joins TRBV9 to TRBJ1-1, with TRBD1 perhaps the D gene, on 5 matching bases. Deletion took 2 bases off V and 5 bases off J, with a span of 19 bases between the germline ends. CDR1 and CDR2 (SGDLS, YYNGEE) derive from the germline V gene. Spanning cysteine to phenylalanine, the CDR3 consists of 16 amino acids. The sequence is cut down to CDR3 DNA, 48 bases in frame from base 1.